These T cell receptor beta chains were read from a single sample in a study of shared clonotypes between healthy human individuals. The method was immunoSEQ multiplex PCR; TCRdb's version includes in-frame clones alone and lacks a portion of them. Of 2 million to 3 million clones in the sample, over 85% were seen once. Material for sequencing was naive CD4+ T cells from PBMCs. The source is a man younger than 30 in good health. Some clones in this sample may be carry-over from other donors' samples. Each CDR3 is given with its conserved first and last residue. A D gene is named only where the DNA matches it firmly. Some rows mark clone size as missing; the rest say once, few, many or name a class of expanded clone.

clone_size j_call cdr3_length v_call d_call cdr3_nt cdr3_aa
NA TRBJ2-7 15 TRBV28 TRBD1 TGTGCCAGCAGAACGGGGACAGGGAAATCCTACGAGCAGTACTTC CASRTGTGKSYEQYF
once TRBJ2-1 15 TRBV11-2 NA TGTGCCAGCAGCCCCACTCCTGACTCCTACAATGAGCAGTTCTTC CASSPTPDSYNEQFF
NA TRBJ2-5 13 TRBV5-5 NA TGTGCCAGCATCAAGACACCCCAAGAGACCCAGTACTTC CASIKTPQETQYF
NA TRBJ2-2 16 TRBV5-1 TRBD1 TGCGCCAGCAGCAGCACACAGGGGGTAGTTAATTTGGAGCTGTTTTTT CASSSTQGVVNLELFF
NA TRBJ2-5 11 TRBV27 NA TGTGCCAGCAGAATACTAGAGACCCAGTACTTC CASRILETQYF
few TRBJ1-1 12 TRBV7-2 TRBD1 TGTGCCAGCAGCCGTGACAGGGTGAGTGCTTTCTTT CASSRDRVSAFF
NA TRBJ2-5 15 TRBV9 NA TGTGCCAGCAGCGCTAAATACAGCAACCAAGAGACCCAGTACTTC CASSAKYSNQETQYF
NA TRBJ2-7 14 TRBV10-3 TRBD1 TGTGCCATCAGTCCTGGACAGGTGACCTACGAGCAGTACTTC CAISPGQVTYEQYF
NA TRBJ2-3 16 TRBV9 TRBD1 TGTGCCAGCAGCAAACGGGACAGGGGGCTGAAAGATACGCAGTATTTT CASSKRDRGLKDTQYF
NA TRBJ2-7 15 TRBV6-5 NA TGTGCCAGCAGTTACCGGCCCGGGGCCCCCTACGAGCAGTACTTC CASSYRPGAPYEQYF
NA TRBJ2-1 14 TRBV9 TRBD2 TGTGCCAGCAGTCCCCTTGGGAGGGGCGATGAGCAGTTCTTC CASSPLGRGDEQFF
NA TRBJ1-4 15 TRBV6-5 TRBD1 TGTGCCAGCAGTTCACCGGGACAGGGGATGTGGAAACTGTTTTTT CASSSPGQGMWKLFF
NA TRBJ2-5 18 TRBV9 TRBD2 TGTGCCAGCAGCGTAGGGTATTCTAGCGGGAGCCTCCCAGAGACCCAGTACTTC CASSVGYSSGSLPETQYF
NA TRBJ1-2 14 TRBV27 NA TGTGCCAGTCACCCCATAGGCGGGAACTATGGCTACACCTTC CASHPIGGNYGYTF
NA TRBJ2-3 18 TRBV4-2 NA TGTGCCAGCAGCCGCAACCCAGCGGACAGCTCGAGCACAGATACGCAGTATTTT CASSRNPADSSSTDTQYF
NA TRBJ1-6 14 TRBV30 TRBD1 TGTGCCTGGAGTCGCCGACAGGGGATTTCACCCCTCCACTTT CAWSRRQGISPLHF
NA TRBJ2-5 14 TRBV7-9 TRBD2 TGTGCCAGCAGGGCTAGCGGCTTCCAAGAGACCCAGTACTTC CASRASGFQETQYF
NA TRBJ2-1 16 TRBV9 TRBD1 TGTGCCAGCAGCGTAGGCGGACAGGGGGCCTACAATGAGCAGTTCTTC CASSVGGQGAYNEQFF
NA TRBJ2-3 12 TRBV7-9 NA TGTGCCAGCAGCCCTGGGGGGACTACGCAGTATTTT CASSPGGTTQYF
NA TRBJ2-7 16 TRBV6-1 NA TGTGCCAGCAGTGAAGCCGCAGGGTTCAGTATCTACGAGCAGTACTTC CASSEAAGFSIYEQYF
NA TRBJ2-2 12 TRBV6-4 NA TGTGCCAGCAGTCCCAACACCGGGGAGCTGTTTTTT CASSPNTGELFF
NA TRBJ2-7 16 TRBV6-1 NA TGTGCCAGCAGTGAATTCGGACTAACCCCTGCTAACGAGCAGTACTTC CASSEFGLTPANEQYF
NA TRBJ2-1 15 TRBV18 NA TGTGCCAGCTCACCAAGAGTCAGCTCCTACAATGAGCAGTTCTTC CASSPRVSSYNEQFF
NA TRBJ2-1 14 TRBV11-2 TRBD2 TGTGCCAGCAGCTTAGCACTAGCGATGAATGAGCAGTTCTTC CASSLALAMNEQFF
NA TRBJ2-1 13 TRBV2 NA TGTGCCAGCAGGATCGACACCAGCAATGAGCAGTTCTTC CASRIDTSNEQFF
NA TRBJ2-5 18 TRBV14 TRBD2 TGTGCCAGCAGCCAAGCTCGCCTAGCGGGAGTTACTCAAGAGACCCAGTACTTC CASSQARLAGVTQETQYF
NA TRBJ2-3 15 TRBV5-4 NA TGTGCCAGCAGCCCGATCCAGGCCCCCACAGATACGCAGTATTTT CASSPIQAPTDTQYF
NA TRBJ2-2 14 TRBV5-1 NA TGCGCCAGCAGCTTGGACAGGGCGGCCGGGGAGCTGTTTTTT CASSLDRAAGELFF
NA TRBJ2-3 12 TRBV7-6 NA TGTGCCAGCAGCTTAGCCACAGATACGCAGTATTTT CASSLATDTQYF
NA TRBJ2-7 14 TRBV27 NA TGTGCCAGCAGACAGGGTGTAATTCCCCACGAGCAGTACTTC CASRQGVIPHEQYF
NA TRBJ1-6 16 TRBV28 NA TGTGCCAGCAGTTTAGTCTCAGCCCGATTTAATTCACCCCTCCACTTT CASSLVSARFNSPLHF
NA TRBJ2-3 18 TRBV28 NA TGTGCCAGCAGTTTCCCCCCTAAGGACAGCTACAGCACAGATACGCAGTATTTT CASSFPPKDSYSTDTQYF
NA TRBJ2-3 19 TRBV4-1 NA TGCGCCAGCAGCCAGGTGGGGGGACCTGTAGGCCGGAGGACAGATACGCAGTATTTT CASSQVGGPVGRRTDTQYF
NA TRBJ2-1 14 TRBV5-6 NA TGTGCCAGCAGCATAGCCTCATCCTACAATGAGCAGTTCTTC CASSIASSYNEQFF
NA TRBJ2-7 16 TRBV7-8 NA TGTGCCAGCAGCTTGGCCGTGGGGGTGAAGCCCTACGAGCAGTACTTC CASSLAVGVKPYEQYF
NA TRBJ2-3 16 TRBV9 TRBD2 TGTGCCAGCAGCGGTATCACTAGCGGAGGCACAGATACGCAGTATTTT CASSGITSGGTDTQYF
NA TRBJ2-2 14 TRBV18 NA TGTGCCAGCTCATCCCTTAGGTTTTCCGGGGAGCTGTTTTTT CASSSLRFSGELFF
NA TRBJ2-5 16 TRBV7-2 TRBD1 TGTGCCAGCAGCTCCGTTGGGAACAGGGGCGTAGAGACCCAGTACTTC CASSSVGNRGVETQYF
NA TRBJ2-3 16 TRBV9 TRBD2 TGTGCCAGCAGCGTATCGCTAGCGGGAAACGCAGATACGCAGTATTTT CASSVSLAGNADTQYF
NA TRBJ2-3 16 TRBV5-1 TRBD2 TGCGCCAGCAGCAAAGGGACTAGCGGGGGCACAGATACGCAGTATTTT CASSKGTSGGTDTQYF
few TRBJ2-5 14 TRBV10-3 NA TGTGCCATCAGTGGAGGGGCAGGGATGGAGACCCAGTACTTC CAISGGAGMETQYF
NA TRBJ2-1 15 TRBV5-1 TRBD2 TGCGCCAGCAGCTTGGGACTAGCGGGAAGGGGTGAGCAGTTCTTC CASSLGLAGRGEQFF
NA TRBJ2-3 16 TRBV7-3 NA TGTGCCAGCAGCTTAATGGAACGCGGGAAAGGCTATACGCAGTATTTT CASSLMERGKGYTQYF
NA TRBJ1-5 16 TRBV28 NA TGTGCCAGCAGGTTCCGCACAATCACGCGCAATCAGCCCCAGCATTTT CASRFRTITRNQPQHF
once TRBJ2-2 16 TRBV7-9 TRBD2 TGTGCCAGCAGCTTAGGAGCGGGAGGTTTTACCGGGGAGCTGTTTTTT CASSLGAGGFTGELFF